The 32 T cell receptor beta chains below were found in one sample sequenced in a study of T cell repertoires in cytomegalovirus infection. TCRdb called the reads again in MiXCR, with one record for every CDR3 protein. This table holds fewer than 250,000 distinct CDR3 sequences, around 12% found once. Sequencing used PBMCs. Source of these receptors: a human donor in good health (CMV status not recorded). Some clones in this sample may be carry-over from other donors' samples.

This clonotype came up many times. The chain uses TRBV4-3 and TRBJ2-7; perhaps TRBD1 as D (6 bases). Germline V gene data show CDR1 as LGHNA and CDR2 as YSLEER. The CDR3 runs to 16 residues. The V gene lost 0 bases and the J gene lost 4 bases, with 16 bases spanning the gap. CDR3 residues: CASSQDLNFQGYEQYF. CDR3 nucleotides: TGCGCCAGCAGCCAAGATCTGAACTTCCAGGGGTACGAGCAGTACTTC.

The V call is TRBV20-1, the J call TRBJ2-1; D unclear. CDR3 length equals 15 residues. The V end lost 0 bases, the J end lost 9 bases, and 18 bases lay between the germline ends. Germline-derived CDR1 and CDR2 are DFQATT and SNEGSKA (reference sequence). CDR3 loop: CSAREFVKSTAEQFF. In nucleotides, the CDR3 is TGCAGTGCTAGAGAATTTGTTAAGTCCACGGCTGAGCAGTTCTTC.

This clonotype was found a few times. The genes are TRBV28 and TRBJ2-3, with TRBD2 identical over 8 bases. Trimming at V came to 8 bases and at J to 9 bases, leaving 7 bases not matched to a gene. CDR1 MDHEN and CDR2 SYDVKM come from the germline V gene. The CDR3 loop spans 12 amino acids. CDR3 protein: CASLNLAGTQYF. As DNA, the CDR3 is TGTGCCAGCCTCAACTTAGCGGGAACGCAGTATTTT.

This clonotype was picked up many times. This chain links TRBV28 with TRBJ2-5; 8 positions agree with TRBD2. In germline, CDR1 is MDHEN, CDR2 SYDVKM. J was trimmed by 4 bases and V by 3 bases; bases with no gene match: 4. The CDR3 runs 14 residues. The CDR3 reads CASSFGLAGETQYF. The CDR3 DNA sequence: TGTGCCAGCAGTTTTGGACTAGCTGGAGAGACCCAGTACTTC.

This clonotype was seen many times. CDR3: CASSQDGQGPDTQYF. In nucleotides, the CDR3 is TGTGCCAGCAGCCAAGATGGGCAGGGGCCAGATACGCAGTATTTT. V and J are TRBV4-2 and TRBJ2-3; the D gene is possibly TRBD1 (6 bases). The CDR3 is 15 residues long. Germline CDR1 LGHNA, CDR2 YNFKEQ. Trimming shortened V by 0 bases and J by 4 bases, and 11 bases separated the two germline ends.

This clonotype came up many times. The chain has TRBV7-9 and TRBJ1-1, with 9 bases matching TRBD1. Germline lookup yields CDR1 SEHNR and CDR2 FQNEAQ (reference sequence). The V and J ends lost 5 bases and 3 bases, in that order; junction bases with no gene match: 7. The CDR3 is 15 amino acids. CDR3 protein: CASSVRQGVDTEAFF. CDR3 in DNA: TGTGCCAGCAGCGTCAGACAGGGGGTCGACACTGAAGCTTTCTTT. The full variable domain, in which reference TRBV7-9 and TRBJ1-1 provide the parts outside the CDR3, is DTGVSQNPRHKITKRGQNVTFRCDPISEHNRLYWYRQTLGQGPEFLTYFQNEAQLEKSRLLSDRFSAERPKGSFSTLEIQRTEQGDSAMYLCASSVRQGVDTEAFFGQGTRLTVV.

Remarks on this clonotype: The junction and the germline gene differ at one end; a read error may be behind it. V usage is TRBV7-6 and J usage is TRBJ1-2; D perhaps matches TRBD1 (6 bases). The CDR3 covers 12 residues. Germline CDR1 is SGHVS and CDR2 is FNYEAQ. The DNA for the CDR3 is TGTGCCAGCAGCATAGACAGGAAAGACTACTCCTTC. Translated, it gives CASSIDRKDYSF.

This clonotype was detected a few times. The chain uses TRBV28 and TRBJ2-5, with D maybe TRBD2 (5 bases). V lost 7 bases, J lost 0 bases, and 12 bases lay in between. In germline, CDR1 is MDHEN, CDR2 SYDVKM. The CDR3 length is 14 residues. The CDR3 region is CASTLGLDQETQYF. The DNA of the CDR3 is TGTGCCAGCACCCTCGGACTGGACCAAGAGACCCAGTACTTC.

V is TRBV28 and J is TRBJ2-3, with 7 bases matching TRBD2. In germline, CDR1 is MDHEN, CDR2 SYDVKM. V lost 2 bases to trimming and J lost 1 base; unmatched junction nucleotides: 9. This CDR3 has 17 residues. The CDR3 DNA sequence: TGTGCCAGCAGTTTAATGGCTAGCGGACCGGGCACAGATACGCAGTATTTT. Residues: CASSLMASGPGTDTQYF.

For this clonotype: One base away lies a much larger clone, so this may be a sequencing read error. This chain joins TRBV6-5 and TRBJ2-5; 12 bases match TRBD2. The germline V gene encodes CDR1 MNHEY and CDR2 SVGAGI. The V gene end was trimmed by 6 bases and the J gene end by 1 base; junction bases not matched to a gene: 3. The CDR3 consists of 15 residues. CDR3 sequence reads: CASSRTSGVQETQYF. The CDR3 DNA follows: TGTGCCAGCAGCCGGACTAGCGGGGTCCAAGAGACCCAGTACTTC.

This clonotype has a count of ten or more. The chain links TRBV25-1 to TRBJ1-5; D is unresolved. Germline CDR1 MGHDK, CDR2 SYGVNS. This CDR3 has 14 amino acids. The V end was cut by 3 bases, the J end by 2 bases, with 8 bases between. The CDR3 region has the DNA TGTGCCAGCAGTGATCATGGAGGCAATCAGCCCCAGCATTTT. This encodes CASSDHGGNQPQHF. Using reference TRBV25-1 and TRBJ1-5 for the parts outside the CDR3, the full variable domain is EADIYQTPRYLVIGTGKKITLECSQTMGHDKMYWYQQDPGMELHLIHYSYGVNSTEKGDLSSESTVSRIRTEHFPLTLESARPSHTSQYLCASSDHGGNQPQHFGDGTRLSIL.

A word on this clonotype: An end of the junction differs from the germline gene, which may be a read error. This chain joins TRBV29-1 and TRBJ2-7, with D perhaps TRBD1 (6 bases). The CDR3 loop spans 12 amino acids. The germline gives CDR1 SQVTM, CDR2 ANQGSEA. The DNA of the CDR3 is TGCAGCGTTAGAACAGGGCCCTACGAGCGGTACTTC. Translation gives CSVRTGPYERYF.

V is TRBV7-9 and J is TRBJ1-2; a possible D gene is TRBD1 (5 bases). The CDR3 runs to 12 residues. The V gene lost 3 bases and the J gene lost 6 bases, with 8 bases spanning the gap. Germline assignment: CDR1 SEHNR and CDR2 FQNEAQ (reference sequence). CDR3 in DNA: TGTGCCAGCAGCTTTACGGGACATGGCTACACCTTC. Its protein product is CASSFTGHGYTF.

This clonotype came up many times. V gene TRBV19 combines with J gene TRBJ1-3; D unresolved. Germline V gene data show CDR1 as LNHDA and CDR2 as SQIVND (reference sequence). V dropped 3 bases and J dropped 1 base, with 1 base sitting between them. This CDR3 spans 12 amino acids. The CDR3 loop reads CASSISGNTIYF. The CDR3 coding sequence is TGTGCCAGTAGTATTTCTGGAAACACCATATATTTT.

The chain uses TRBV7-2 and TRBJ2-3; D remains unclear. Trimming took 2 bases from V and 4 from J, leaving 10 bases between them. Germline assignment: CDR1 SGHTA and CDR2 FQGNSA. The CDR3 is 14 residues long. The CDR3 loop reads CASSLSSMADTQYF. DNA for the CDR3: TGTGCCAGCAGCTTATCTAGTATGGCAGATACGCAGTATTTT.

This clonotype has ten or more counts. This chain uses TRBV7-2 with TRBJ2-7; TRBD1 matches 9 bases. The CDR3 consists of 15 residues. Germline-derived CDR1 and CDR2 are SGHTA and FQGNSA. Trimming at V came to 0 bases and at J to 3 bases, leaving 3 bases not matched to a gene. This CDR3 reads CASSLAGQGFYEQYF. CDR3 coding DNA: TGTGCCAGCAGCTTAGCGGGACAGGGCTTCTACGAGCAGTACTTC.

The chain is built from TRBV7-3 and TRBJ2-1, with D perhaps TRBD1 (5 bases). Germline V gene sequence: CDR1 SGHTA, CDR2 FQGTGA. With 2 bases removed from V and 8 bases from J, the gap between germline ends came to 13 bases. CDR3 size: 14 residues. The CDR3 DNA follows: TGTGCCAGCAGCTTAGGGCAGGGATTCGATGAGCAGTTCTTC. Translated: CASSLGQGFDEQFF. The complete variable domain, with remaining parts taken from reference TRBV7-3 and TRBJ2-1, reads GAGVSQTPSNKVTEKGKYVELRCDPISGHTALYWYRQSLGQGPEFLIYFQGTGAADDSGLPNDRFFAVRPEGSVSTLKIQRTERGDSAVYLCASSLGQGFDEQFFGPGTRLTVL.

In its sample, this clonotype was seen many times. The genes are TRBV2 and TRBJ2-7; 11 positions match TRBD1. The junction had 6 bases not matched to a gene; V was cut back by 6 bases and J by 5 bases. CDR1 is SNHLY and CDR2 is FYNNEI in the germline V gene. The CDR3 extends over 14 amino acids. CDR3 sequence (DNA): TGTGCCAGCAGGGTTCGGACAGGGGGCGACGAGCAGTACTTC. Translated: CASRVRTGGDEQYF.

The chain uses TRBV19 and TRBJ2-3, with TRBD1 matching 8 bases. Germline assignment: CDR1 LNHDA and CDR2 SQIVND (reference sequence). V shed 4 bases, J shed 4 bases, and the junction held 1 base outside the gene matches. CDR3 length equals 13 residues. CDR3 amino acids: CASSTGGPDTQYF. The CDR3 DNA is TGTGCCAGTAGTACAGGGGGCCCAGATACGCAGTATTTT.

A few counts support this clonotype. The chain joins TRBV20-1 to TRBJ2-5, with TRBD1 as a possible D gene (6 bases). Germline V gives CDR1 DFQATT, CDR2 SNEGSKA (reference sequence). V was cut by 5 bases and J by 4 bases, with 17 bases left in between. The CDR3 has 14 amino acids. In DNA, the CDR3 is TGCAGTGCTTACAGGGACCTCATGGGAGAGACCCAGTACTTC. This translates into CSAYRDLMGETQYF.

This clonotype was detected a few times. Compared with germline, one end of the junction differs, possibly owing to a read error. The V gene is TRBV2, the J gene TRBJ2-2, with D possibly matching TRBD1 (5 bases). Germline-derived CDR1 and CDR2 are SNHLY and FYNNEI. The CDR3 is made up of 14 amino acids. The CDR3 bases are TGTGCTAGCAGGGTCGGGCCAAACACCGGGGAGCTGTTTTTT. Its protein product is CASRVGPNTGELFF.

The V call is TRBV3-1, the J call TRBJ1-5; 9 bases match TRBD1. The CDR3 is 14 amino acids. V dropped 6 bases and J dropped 6; count of bases not matched to a gene: 6. Looked up from germline, CDR1 is LGHDT and CDR2 is YNNKEL (reference sequence). The DNA of the CDR3 is TGTGCCAGCAGTCTACAGGGGGCCAGTCAGCCCCAGCATTTT. Its translation is CASSLQGASQPQHF.

The genes are TRBV12-3 or TRBV12-4 and TRBJ2-7, with 7 bases aligning to TRBD1. CDR3 length: 12 residues. J was trimmed by 4 bases and V by 5 bases; bases with no gene match: 2. In DNA, the CDR3 is TGTGCCAGCAGTCAGGGGGTATACGAGCAGTACTTC. This gives the protein CASSQGVYEQYF.

This clonotype was detected a few times. The CDR3 loop reads CASSLWEGGLRETQYF. CDR3 DNA sequence: TGTGCCAGCAGCTTATGGGAAGGGGGACTTCGAGAGACCCAGTACTTC. The rearrangement joins TRBV7-9 to TRBJ2-5; D assignment may be TRBD1 or TRBD2 (6 bases each). Between the trimmed V and J ends, which lost 2 bases and 4 bases, there was a span of 17 bases. The CDR3 contains 16 residues. CDR1 is SEHNR and CDR2 is FQNEAQ in the germline V gene (reference sequence).

The table lists this clonotype with many counts. The V call is TRBV7-2, the J call TRBJ2-7; TRBD2 matches 7 bases. Germline trimming cut 5 bases from V and 3 bases from J; bases unmatched to any gene: 13. The CDR3 loop spans 16 amino acids. Germline V gene sequence: CDR1 SGHTA, CDR2 FQGNSA. This CDR3 is CASSNPGGGTYYEQYF. CDR3 nucleotides: TGTGCCAGCAGCAACCCCGGCGGGGGAACCTACTACGAGCAGTACTTC.

The table lists this clonotype with many counts. The V gene is TRBV11-2, the J gene TRBJ2-3, with D maybe TRBD2 (6 bases). The CDR3 is 18 residues long. The V gene's germline CDR1 is SGHAT and CDR2 FQNNGV. The V end was cut by 1 base, the J end by 2 bases, with 19 bases between. The CDR3 is CASSLGEYAGRPTDTQYF. CDR3 nucleotide sequence: TGTGCCAGCAGCTTAGGCGAATACGCGGGGAGGCCCACAGATACGCAGTATTTT.

This clonotype has at least ten counts. The chain employs TRBV11-2 and TRBJ2-1; D is uncertain. The ends were cut back, 0 bases at V and 0 bases at J, with 9 bases in the middle. The CDR3 contains 16 residues. Germline V CDR1 and CDR2: SGHAT, FQNNGV. CDR3 sequence: CASSLEAPGSYNEQFF. The CDR3 nucleotides read TGTGCCAGCAGCTTAGAAGCGCCGGGCTCCTACAATGAGCAGTTCTTC. Looking up the rest from reference TRBV11-2 and TRBJ2-1 gives the full variable domain: EAGVAQSPRYKIIEKRQSVAFWCNPISGHATLYWYQQILGQGPKLLIQFQNNGVVDDSQLPKDRFSAERLKGVDSTLKIQPAKLEDSAVYLCASSLEAPGSYNEQFFGPGTRLTVL.

There are many counts of this clonotype. The chain joins TRBV7-8 to TRBJ1-1; TRBD1 might be the D (5 bases). This CDR3 region has 13 residues. Germline assignment: CDR1 SGHVS and CDR2 FQNEAQ. V lost 3 bases to trimming and J lost 3 bases, with 8 bases between them. CDR3 nucleotides: TGTGCCAGCAGCTTGACAGTCCACACTGAAGCTTTCTTT. Its protein product is CASSLTVHTEAFF. Variable domain in full (rest from reference TRBV7-8 and TRBJ1-1): GAGVSQSPRYKVAKRGQDVALRCDPISGHVSLFWYQQALGQGPEFLTYFQNEAQLDKSGLPSDRFFAERPEGSVSTLKIQRTQQEDSAVYLCASSLTVHTEAFFGQGTRLTVV.

The chain combines TRBV6-2 or TRBV6-3 with TRBJ2-1; D perhaps matches TRBD2 (6 bases). Looked up from germline, CDR1 is MNHEY and CDR2 is SVGEGT. The CDR3 has 15 amino acids. The ends were cut back, 6 bases at V and 2 bases at J, with 14 bases in the middle. The CDR3 sequence: CASSPTTSPYNEQFF. The CDR3 nucleotides are TGTGCCAGCAGCCCTACGACTAGTCCCTACAATGAGCAGTTCTTC.

This clonotype was recorded at least ten times. The chain links TRBV7-2 to TRBJ2-7; D uncertain. Germline V gene data show CDR1 as SGHTA and CDR2 as FQGNSA. The CDR3 is 13 amino acids. Trimming cost V 3 bases and J 4 bases, with 10 bases left between them. The CDR3 DNA reads TGTGCCAGCAGCTTGCCAACGATTTACGAGCAGTACTTC. Amino acids: CASSLPTIYEQYF.

Of note for this clonotype: It may be a read error: a sequence one base away is much more abundant. This chain uses TRBV19 with TRBJ2-1, with D perhaps TRBD1 or TRBD2 (5 bases each). CDR3 size: 13 residues. Germline CDR1 is LNHDA and CDR2 is SQIVND (reference sequence). The CDR3 here is CASSREGKGEQSF. The CDR3 DNA follows: TGTGCCAGTAGTAGAGAGGGGAAAGGTGAGCAGTCCTTC.

The V gene is TRBV7-9, the J gene TRBJ1-6; D is unresolved. Germline V lookup: CDR1 SEHNR, CDR2 FQNEAQ (reference sequence). The V gene lost 5 bases and the J gene lost 9 bases, with 17 bases spanning the gap. The CDR3 extends over 15 amino acids. CDR3 DNA: TGTGCCAGCAGCGGGATCCCGGGTAACGGTTCACCCCTCCACTTT. This encodes CASSGIPGNGSPLHF.